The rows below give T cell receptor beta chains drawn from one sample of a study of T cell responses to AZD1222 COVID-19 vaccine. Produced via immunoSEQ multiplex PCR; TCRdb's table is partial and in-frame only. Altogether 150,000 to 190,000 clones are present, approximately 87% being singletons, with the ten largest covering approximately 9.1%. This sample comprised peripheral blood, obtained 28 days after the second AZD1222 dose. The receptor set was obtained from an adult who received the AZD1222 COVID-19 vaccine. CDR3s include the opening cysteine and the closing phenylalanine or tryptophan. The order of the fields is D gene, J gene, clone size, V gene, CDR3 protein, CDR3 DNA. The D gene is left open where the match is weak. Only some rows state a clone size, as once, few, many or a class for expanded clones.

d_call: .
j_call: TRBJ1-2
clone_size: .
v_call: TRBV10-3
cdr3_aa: CAINPGTINYGYTF
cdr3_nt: TGTGCCATAAACCCGGGGACAATTAACTATGGCTACACCTTC

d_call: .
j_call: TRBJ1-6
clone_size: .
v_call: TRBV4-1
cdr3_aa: CASSQETVPNSPLHF
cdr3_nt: TGCGCCAGCAGCCAAGAGACAGTCCCTAATTCACCCCTCCACTTT

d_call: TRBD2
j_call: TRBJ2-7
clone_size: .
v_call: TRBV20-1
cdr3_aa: CSARGTSAYEQYF
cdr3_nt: TGCAGTGCTCGTGGGACTAGCGCCTACGAGCAGTACTTC

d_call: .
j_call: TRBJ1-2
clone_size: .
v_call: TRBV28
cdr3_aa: CASSKPSGYTF
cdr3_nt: TGTGCCAGCAGCAAACCTTCTGGCTACACCTTC

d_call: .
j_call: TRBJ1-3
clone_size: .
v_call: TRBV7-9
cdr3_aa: CASSLGASGNTIYF
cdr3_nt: TGTGCCAGCAGCTTGGGGGCCTCTGGAAACACCATATATTTT

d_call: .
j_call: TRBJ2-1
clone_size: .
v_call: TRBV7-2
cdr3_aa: CASSLDGSAGEQFF
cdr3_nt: TGTGCCAGCAGCTTAGATGGTTCGGCAGGTGAGCAGTTCTTC

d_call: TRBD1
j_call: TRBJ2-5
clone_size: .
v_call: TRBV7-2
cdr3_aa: CASSFGSGTGQETQYF
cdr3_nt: TGTGCCAGCAGCTTTGGGTCCGGGACAGGCCAAGAGACCCAGTACTTC

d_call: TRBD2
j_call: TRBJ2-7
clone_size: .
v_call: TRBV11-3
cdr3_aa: CASSLGLAGSYEQYF
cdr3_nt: TGTGCCAGCAGCTTGGGACTAGCGGGATCCTACGAGCAGTACTTC

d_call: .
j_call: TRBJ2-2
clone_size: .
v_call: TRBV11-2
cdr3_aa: CASNPSRTANTGELFF
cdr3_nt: TGTGCCAGCAACCCCTCTCGGACAGCGAACACCGGGGAGCTGTTTTTT

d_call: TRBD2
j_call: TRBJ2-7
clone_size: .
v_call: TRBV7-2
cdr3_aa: CASSYGLAGVEQYF
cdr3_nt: TGTGCCAGCAGCTACGGACTAGCGGGAGTAGAGCAGTACTTC

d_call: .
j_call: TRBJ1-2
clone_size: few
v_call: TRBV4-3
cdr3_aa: CASSQFPPEGYGYTF
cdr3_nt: TGCGCCAGCAGCCAATTCCCGCCTGAGGGCTATGGCTACACCTTC

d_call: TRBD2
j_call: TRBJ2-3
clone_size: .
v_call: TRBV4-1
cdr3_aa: CASSQDVASGSRADTQYF
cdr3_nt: TGCGCCAGCAGCCAAGATGTCGCTAGCGGGAGTAGGGCAGATACGCAGTATTTT

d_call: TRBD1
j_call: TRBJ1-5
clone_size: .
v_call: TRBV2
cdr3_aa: CASSKRGPDQPQHF
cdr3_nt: TGTGCCAGCAGCAAAAGGGGGCCAGATCAGCCCCAGCATTTT

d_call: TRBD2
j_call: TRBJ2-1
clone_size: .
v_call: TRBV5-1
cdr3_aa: CASSSTSGSYNEQFF
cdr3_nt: TGCGCCAGCAGCAGTACTAGCGGGAGTTACAATGAGCAGTTCTTC

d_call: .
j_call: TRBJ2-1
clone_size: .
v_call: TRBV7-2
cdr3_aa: CASSPDWTYNEQFF
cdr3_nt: TGTGCCAGCAGCCCGGACTGGACTTACAATGAGCAGTTCTTC

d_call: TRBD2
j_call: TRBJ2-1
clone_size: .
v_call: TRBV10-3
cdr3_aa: CAIRRLADNEQFF
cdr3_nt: TGTGCCATCAGGAGACTAGCGGACAATGAGCAGTTCTTC

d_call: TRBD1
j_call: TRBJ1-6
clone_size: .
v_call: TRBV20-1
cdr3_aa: CSASPGQGANSPLHF
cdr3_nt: TGCAGTGCTAGTCCGGGACAGGGGGCGAATTCACCCCTCCACTTT

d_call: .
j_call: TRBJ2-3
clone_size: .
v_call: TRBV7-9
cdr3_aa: CASSLNTGWADTQYF
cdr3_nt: TGTGCCAGCAGCCTAAACACCGGTTGGGCAGATACGCAGTATTTT

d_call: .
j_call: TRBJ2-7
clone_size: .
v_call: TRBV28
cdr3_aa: CASSLTWTHDYEQYF
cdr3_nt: TGTGCCAGCAGTTTAACATGGACACACGACTACGAGCAGTACTTC

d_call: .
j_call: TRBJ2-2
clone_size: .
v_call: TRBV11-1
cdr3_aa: CASSWDRTGELFF
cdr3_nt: TGTGCCAGCAGCTGGGACCGGACCGGGGAGCTGTTTTTT

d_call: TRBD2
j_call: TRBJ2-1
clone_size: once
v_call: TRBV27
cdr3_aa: CASSLRTSGGINEQFF
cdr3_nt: TGTGCCAGCAGTCTCCGGACTAGCGGGGGGATCAATGAGCAGTTCTTC

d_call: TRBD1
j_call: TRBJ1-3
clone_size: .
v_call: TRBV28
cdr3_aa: CASSFSLQGKIGNTIYF
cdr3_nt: TGTGCCAGCAGTTTCTCCCTACAGGGGAAGATAGGGAACACCATATATTTT

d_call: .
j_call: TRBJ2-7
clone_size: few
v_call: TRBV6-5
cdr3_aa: CASSLRQDQQYF
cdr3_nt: TGTGCCAGCAGTCTTCGACAGGATCAGCAGTACTTC

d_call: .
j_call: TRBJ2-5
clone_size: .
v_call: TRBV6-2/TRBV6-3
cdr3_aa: CASSSLGAAAQETQYF
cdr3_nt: TGTGCCAGCAGTTCCCTGGGGGCAGCGGCCCAAGAGACCCAGTACTTC

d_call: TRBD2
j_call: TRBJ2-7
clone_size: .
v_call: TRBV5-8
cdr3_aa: CASSRDGLAFEQYF
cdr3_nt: TGTGCCAGCAGTCGAGACGGACTAGCTTTCGAGCAGTACTTC

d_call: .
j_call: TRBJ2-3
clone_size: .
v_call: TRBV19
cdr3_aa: CASSIGQKDTQYF
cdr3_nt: TGTGCCAGTAGTATAGGACAGAAAGATACGCAGTATTTT

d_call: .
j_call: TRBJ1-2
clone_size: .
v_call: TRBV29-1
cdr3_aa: CSVAVGGNYGYTF
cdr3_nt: TGCAGCGTCGCGGTGGGCGGCAACTATGGCTACACCTTC

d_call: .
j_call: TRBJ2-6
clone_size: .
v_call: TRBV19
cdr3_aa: CARTTARDGSGANVLTF
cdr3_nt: TGTGCCAGAACCACCGCCAGAGACGGCTCTGGGGCCAACGTCCTGACTTTC

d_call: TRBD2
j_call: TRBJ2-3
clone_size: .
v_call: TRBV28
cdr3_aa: CASSELAGVADTQYF
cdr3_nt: TGTGCCAGCAGCGAACTAGCGGGAGTAGCAGATACGCAGTATTTT

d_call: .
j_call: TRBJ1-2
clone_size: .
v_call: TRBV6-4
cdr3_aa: CASSPGPTNYGYTF
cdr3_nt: TGTGCCAGCAGCCCGGGGCCGACTAACTATGGCTACACCTTC

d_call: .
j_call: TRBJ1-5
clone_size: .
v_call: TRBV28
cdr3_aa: CASTGSNQPQHF
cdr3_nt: TGTGCCAGCACCGGTAGCAATCAGCCCCAGCATTTT

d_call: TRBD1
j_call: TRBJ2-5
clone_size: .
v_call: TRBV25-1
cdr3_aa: CASSGTGVQETQYF
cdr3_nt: TGTGCCAGCTCCGGGACAGGGGTTCAAGAGACCCAGTACTTC

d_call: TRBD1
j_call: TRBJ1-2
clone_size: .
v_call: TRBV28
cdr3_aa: CASSQTGNYGYTF
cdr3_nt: TGTGCCAGCAGTCAGACAGGGAACTATGGCTACACCTTC

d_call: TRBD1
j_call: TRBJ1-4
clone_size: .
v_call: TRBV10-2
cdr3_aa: CASNRGTNEKLFF
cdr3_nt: TGCGCCAGCAACAGGGGGACTAATGAAAAACTGTTTTTT

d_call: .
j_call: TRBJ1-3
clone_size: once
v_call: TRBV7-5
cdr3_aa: CARSPTTGYGNTIYF
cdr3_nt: TGTGCCAGAAGCCCCACGACAGGGTATGGAAACACCATATATTTT

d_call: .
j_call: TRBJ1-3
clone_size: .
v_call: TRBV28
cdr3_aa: CASSFVGSGNTIYF
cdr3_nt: TGTGCCAGCAGTTTCGTGGGGTCTGGAAACACCATATATTTT

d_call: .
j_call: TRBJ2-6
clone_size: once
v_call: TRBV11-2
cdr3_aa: CASNVGLSGANVLTF
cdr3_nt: TGTGCCAGCAATGTGGGCCTCTCTGGGGCCAACGTCCTGACTTTC

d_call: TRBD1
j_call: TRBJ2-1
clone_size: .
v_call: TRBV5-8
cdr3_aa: CASSQGGSSYNEQFF
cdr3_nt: TGTGCCAGCAGCCAAGGGGGCAGCTCCTACAATGAGCAGTTCTTC

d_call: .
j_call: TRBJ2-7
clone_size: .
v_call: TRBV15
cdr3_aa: CAPDVWSYEQYF
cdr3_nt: TGTGCCCCCGATGTGTGGTCCTACGAGCAGTACTTC

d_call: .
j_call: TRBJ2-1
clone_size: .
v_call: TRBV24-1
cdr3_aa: CATPRPGWDNEQFF
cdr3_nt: TGTGCCACCCCTCGACCGGGGTGGGACAATGAGCAGTTCTTC

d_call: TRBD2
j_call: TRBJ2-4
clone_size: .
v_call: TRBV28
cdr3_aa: CASSPQSGGKNIQYF
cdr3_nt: TGTGCCAGCAGTCCACAATCGGGAGGCAAAAACATTCAGTACTTC